A single sample is the source of the 9 T cell receptor beta chains below, sequenced in a study of cytomegalovirus exposure and HLA in healthy donors (dated by TCRdb to the late 2010s). Receptor amplification or capture employed the immunoSEQ multiplex PCR assay. A mixture of 60 forward primers for TCR Vbeta segments and 13 reverse primers for TCR Jbeta segments was used in the multiplex PCR. Drawn from immuneACCESS, this table holds only the in-frame rearrangements with V and J called that TCRdb kept. Clones are partly lost; checked studies trace under half to an unresolved V gene and leave the rest unexplained. This sample holds 80,000 to 90,000 clones; 70% to 85% were observed only once. Jointly, the top ten make up about 2.5% of the sample. The sequenced material came from PBMCs. The receptors stem from a man aged 25 to 45 in good health and CMV-seronegative.

This sequence joins TRBV6-6 and TRBJ2-5; D is unresolved. The germline V and J ends were trimmed by 2 bases and 5 bases, with 6 bases remaining between them. Per germline, CDR1 MNHNY and CDR2 SVGAGI (reference sequence). The CDR3 has 12 residues. This CDR3 reads CASSYTVETQYF. In DNA, the CDR3 is TGTGCCAGCAGTTACACGGTCGAGACCCAGTACTTC.

The V and J genes are TRBV7-2 and TRBJ1-2, with D possibly matching TRBD1 (5 bases). CDR1 is SGHTA, CDR2 FQGNSA, per germline. Trimming removed 5 bases from V and 0 bases from J, with 16 bases in between. The CDR3 sequence is 16 residues long. Written as DNA, the CDR3 is TGTGCCAGCAGCCAGTCGACAGTTTCCACTAACTATGGCTACACCTTC. It translates to CASSQSTVSTNYGYTF.

This clone has just a few counts. The V and J genes are TRBV27 and TRBJ1-6; D gene ambiguous. Trimming cost V 1 base and J 7 bases, with 11 bases left between them. Germline V gene lookup returns CDR1 MNHEY and CDR2 SMNVEV (reference sequence). This CDR3 has 15 residues. CDR3 amino acids: CASSLLVRGNSPLHF. The CDR3 nucleotides read TGTGCCAGCAGTTTATTAGTCCGCGGGAATTCACCCCTCCACTTT.

This chain links TRBV18 with TRBJ2-5, with 9 bases matching TRBD1. The CDR3 covers 17 residues. CDR1 is KGHSH, CDR2 LQKENI, per germline. Trimming removed 1 base from V and 5 bases from J; junction bases left unmatched: 11. The CDR3 loop reads CASSPLPGQGVRETQYF. DNA for the CDR3: TGTGCCAGCTCACCACTCCCGGGACAGGGAGTCAGGGAGACCCAGTACTTC.

The gene calls are TRBV25-1 and TRBJ2-7, with D perhaps TRBD1 (5 bases). CDR1 and CDR2 from the germline V gene are MGHDK and SYGVNS. V lost 4 bases and J lost 4, with 14 bases in between. The CDR3 is 14 amino acids. CDR3: CASSAGSPEYEQYF. The CDR3 coding sequence is TGTGCCAGCAGTGCAGGGTCCCCAGAGTACGAGCAGTACTTC.

This clone is a singleton in its sample. The V and J genes are TRBV5-1 and TRBJ2-3, with 9 bases that match TRBD2. CDR1 and CDR2 from the germline V gene are SGHRS and YFSETQ. Losses at the gene ends were 5 bases for V and 3 bases for J; bases not matched to a gene: 7. The CDR3 has 15 amino acids. CDR3 bases: TGCGCCAGCAGTACCGGACTAGCGCAGACAGATACGCAGTATTTT. Residues: CASSTGLAQTDTQYF.

This chain links TRBV7-8 with TRBJ1-4; D possibly corresponds to TRBD1 (5 bases). CDR1 SGHVS and CDR2 FQNEAQ come from the germline V gene. Trimming took off 5 bases at V and 1 base at J, with 11 bases between the two ends. This CDR3 spans 15 amino acids. This chain's CDR3 is CASSLREGTNEKLFF. The CDR3 DNA is TGTGCCAGCAGCCTCAGGGAGGGAACTAATGAAAAACTGTTTTTT.

V usage is TRBV18 and J usage is TRBJ1-5, with TRBD1 as a possible D gene (5 bases). V shed 3 bases and J shed 8 bases, with 14 bases lying between them. The CDR3 has 14 amino acids. Germline V gene lookup returns CDR1 KGHSH and CDR2 LQKENI. The CDR3 region is CASSPFKAQEPQHF. In DNA, the CDR3 is TGTGCCAGCTCACCGTTTAAAGCACAGGAGCCCCAGCATTTT. The entire variable domain, with the rest obtained from reference TRBV18 and TRBJ1-5, is as follows: NAGVMQNPRHLVRRRGQEARLRCSPMKGHSHVYWYRQLPEEGLKFMVYLQKENIIDESGMPKERFSAEFPKEGPSILRIQQVVRGDSAAYFCASSPFKAQEPQHFGDGTRLSIL.

The chain combines TRBV29-1 with TRBJ2-7, with D possibly matching TRBD1 (5 bases). Between the trimmed V and J ends, which lost 4 bases and 2 bases, there was a span of 15 bases. CDR3 length: 14 amino acids. Germline values: CDR1 SQVTM, CDR2 ANQGSEA. This CDR3 reads CSVGGEQEPYEQYF. The CDR3 DNA follows: TGCAGCGTTGGTGGGGAACAGGAGCCCTACGAGCAGTACTTC.